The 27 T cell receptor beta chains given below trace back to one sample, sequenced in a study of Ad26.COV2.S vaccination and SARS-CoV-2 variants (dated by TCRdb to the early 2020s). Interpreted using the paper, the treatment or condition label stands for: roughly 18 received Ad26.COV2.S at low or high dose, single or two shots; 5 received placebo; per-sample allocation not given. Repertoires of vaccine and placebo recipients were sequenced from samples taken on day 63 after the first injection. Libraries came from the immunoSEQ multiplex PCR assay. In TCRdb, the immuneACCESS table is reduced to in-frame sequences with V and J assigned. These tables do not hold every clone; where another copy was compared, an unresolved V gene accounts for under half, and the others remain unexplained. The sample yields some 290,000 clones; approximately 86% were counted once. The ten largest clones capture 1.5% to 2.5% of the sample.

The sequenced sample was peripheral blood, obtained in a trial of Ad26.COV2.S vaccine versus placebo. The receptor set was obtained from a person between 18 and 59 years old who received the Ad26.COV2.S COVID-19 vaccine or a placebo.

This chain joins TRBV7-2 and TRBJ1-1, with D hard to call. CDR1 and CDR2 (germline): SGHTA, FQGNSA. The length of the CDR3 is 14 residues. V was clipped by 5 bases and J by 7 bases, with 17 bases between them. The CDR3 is CASSPSGGEGEAFF. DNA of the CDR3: TGTGCCAGCAGCCCCTCGGGTGGGGAGGGTGAAGCTTTCTTT.

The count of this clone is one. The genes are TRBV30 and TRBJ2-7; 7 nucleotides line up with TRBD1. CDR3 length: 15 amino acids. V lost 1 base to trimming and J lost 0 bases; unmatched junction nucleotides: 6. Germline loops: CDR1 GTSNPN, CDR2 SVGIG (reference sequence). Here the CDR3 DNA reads TGTGCCTGGAGTGAACAGGGGTTGAGCTCCTACGAGCAGTACTTC. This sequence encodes CAWSEQGLSSYEQYF. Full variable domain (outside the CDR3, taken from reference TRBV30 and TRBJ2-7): SQTIHQWPATLVQPVGSPLSLECTVEGTSNPNLYWYRQAAGRGLQLLFYSVGIGQISSEVPQNLSASRPQDRQFILSSKKLLLSDSGFYLCAWSEQGLSSYEQYFGPGTRLTVT.

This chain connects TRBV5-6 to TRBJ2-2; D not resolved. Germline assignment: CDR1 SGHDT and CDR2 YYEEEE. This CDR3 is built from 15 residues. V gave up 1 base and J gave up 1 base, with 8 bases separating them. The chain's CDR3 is CASSLKKGNTGELFF. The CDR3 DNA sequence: TGTGCCAGCAGCTTGAAGAAAGGGAACACCGGGGAGCTGTTTTTT.

DNA for the CDR3: TGCGCCAGCAGCTTCAATCCGACAGGGAGCTCCTACAATGAGCAGTTCTTC. Its protein is CASSFNPTGSSYNEQFF. The chain links TRBV5-1 to TRBJ2-1; 7 bases line up with TRBD1. V trimming: 2 bases; J trimming: 0 bases; junction bases outside the gene matches: 8. CDR1 and CDR2 (germline): SGHRS, YFSETQ. The CDR3 has 17 residues. The whole variable domain, filled in from reference TRBV5-1 and TRBJ2-1, reads KAGVTQTPRYLIKTRGQQVTLSCSPISGHRSVSWYQQTPGQGLQFLFEYFSETQRNKGNFPGRFSGRQFSNSRSEMNVSTLELGDSALYLCASSFNPTGSSYNEQFFGPGTRLTVL.

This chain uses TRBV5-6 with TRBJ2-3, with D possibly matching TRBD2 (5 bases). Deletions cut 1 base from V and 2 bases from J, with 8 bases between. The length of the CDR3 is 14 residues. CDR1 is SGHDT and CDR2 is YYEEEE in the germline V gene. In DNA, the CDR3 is TGTGCCAGCAGCTTGATCGGACTCACAGATACGCAGTATTTT. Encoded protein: CASSLIGLTDTQYF.

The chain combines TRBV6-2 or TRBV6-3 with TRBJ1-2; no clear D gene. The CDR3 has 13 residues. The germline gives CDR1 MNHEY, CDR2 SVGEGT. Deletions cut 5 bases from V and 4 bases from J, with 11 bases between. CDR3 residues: CASSRGGIYGYTF. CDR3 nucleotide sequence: TGTGCCAGCAGTCGGGGAGGGATCTATGGCTACACCTTC.

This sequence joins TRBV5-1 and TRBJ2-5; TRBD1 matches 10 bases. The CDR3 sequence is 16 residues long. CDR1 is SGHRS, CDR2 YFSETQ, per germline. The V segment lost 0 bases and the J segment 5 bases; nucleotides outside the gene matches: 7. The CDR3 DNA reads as TGCGCCAGCAGCTTGGAGGGGACAGGGGCGGAGGAGACCCAGTACTTC. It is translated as CASSLEGTGAEETQYF.

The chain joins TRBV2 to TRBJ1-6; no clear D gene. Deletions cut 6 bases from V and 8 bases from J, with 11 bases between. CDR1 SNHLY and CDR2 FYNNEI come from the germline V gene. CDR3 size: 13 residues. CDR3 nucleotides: TGTGCCAGCAGCGGGCGGATGGATTCACCCCTCCACTTT. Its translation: CASSGRMDSPLHF.

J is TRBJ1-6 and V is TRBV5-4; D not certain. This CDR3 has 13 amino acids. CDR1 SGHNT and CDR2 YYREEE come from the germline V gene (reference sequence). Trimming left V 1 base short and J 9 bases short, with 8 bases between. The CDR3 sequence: CASSLSEVSPLHF. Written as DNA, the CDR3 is TGTGCCAGCAGCTTGTCGGAGGTTTCACCCCTCCACTTT.

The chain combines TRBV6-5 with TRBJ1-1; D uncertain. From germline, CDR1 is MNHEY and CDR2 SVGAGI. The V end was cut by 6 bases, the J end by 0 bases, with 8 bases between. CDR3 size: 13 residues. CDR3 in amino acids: CASRTTLNTEAFF. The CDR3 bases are TGTGCCAGCAGGACAACACTGAACACTGAAGCTTTCTTT.

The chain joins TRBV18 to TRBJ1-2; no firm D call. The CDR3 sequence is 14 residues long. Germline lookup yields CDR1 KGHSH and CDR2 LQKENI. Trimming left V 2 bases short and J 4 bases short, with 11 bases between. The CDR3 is CASSPGRATYGYTF. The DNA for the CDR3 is TGTGCCAGCTCACCAGGGAGAGCTACCTATGGCTACACCTTC.

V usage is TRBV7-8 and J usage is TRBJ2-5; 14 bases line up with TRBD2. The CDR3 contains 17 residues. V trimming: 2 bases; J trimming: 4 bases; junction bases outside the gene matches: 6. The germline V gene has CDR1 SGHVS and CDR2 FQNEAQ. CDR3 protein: CASSLRLAGGPGETQYF. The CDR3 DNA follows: TGTGCCAGCAGCTTACGACTAGCGGGGGGGCCGGGAGAGACCCAGTACTTC. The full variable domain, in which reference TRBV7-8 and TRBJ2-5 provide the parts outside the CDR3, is GAGVSQSPRYKVAKRGQDVALRCDPISGHVSLFWYQQALGQGPEFLTYFQNEAQLDKSGLPSDRFFAERPEGSVSTLKIQRTQQEDSAVYLCASSLRLAGGPGETQYFGPGTRLLVL.

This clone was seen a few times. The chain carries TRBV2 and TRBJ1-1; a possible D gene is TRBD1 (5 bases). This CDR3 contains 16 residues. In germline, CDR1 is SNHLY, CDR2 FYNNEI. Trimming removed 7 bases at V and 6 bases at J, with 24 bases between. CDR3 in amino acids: CASIRDGGGSASEAFF. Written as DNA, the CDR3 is TGTGCCAGCATCCGGGACGGCGGAGGGTCGGCATCTGAAGCTTTCTTT.

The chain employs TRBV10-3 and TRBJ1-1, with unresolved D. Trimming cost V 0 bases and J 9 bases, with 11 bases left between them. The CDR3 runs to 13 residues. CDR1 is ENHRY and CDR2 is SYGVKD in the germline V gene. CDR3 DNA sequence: TGTGCCATCAGTGAGTCTAGGGAGGCGAAAGCTTTCTTT. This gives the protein CAISESREAKAFF.

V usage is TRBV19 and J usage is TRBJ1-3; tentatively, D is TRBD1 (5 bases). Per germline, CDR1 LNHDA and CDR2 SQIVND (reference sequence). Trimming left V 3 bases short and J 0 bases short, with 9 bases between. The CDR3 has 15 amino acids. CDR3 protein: CASSIDRSSGNTIYF. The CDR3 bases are TGTGCCAGTAGTATTGACAGAAGCTCTGGAAACACCATATATTTT.

Here the CDR3 reads CATTPWDRALYGYTF. CDR3 bases: TGTGCCACGACTCCATGGGACAGGGCGCTCTATGGCTACACCTTC. This sequence joins TRBV19 and TRBJ1-2, with TRBD1 identical over 9 bases. The CDR3 loop spans 15 amino acids. Germline trimming cut 10 bases from V and 4 bases from J; bases unmatched to any gene: 13. Germline CDR1 reads LNHDA; CDR2 reads SQIVND (reference sequence). Together with reference TRBV19 and TRBJ1-2, the CDR3 gives the full variable domain: DGGITQSPKYLFRKEGQNVTLSCEQNLNHDAMYWYRQDPGQGLRLIYYSQIVNDFQKGDIAEGYSVSREKKESFPLTVTSAQKNPTAFYLCATTPWDRALYGYTFGSGTRLTVV.

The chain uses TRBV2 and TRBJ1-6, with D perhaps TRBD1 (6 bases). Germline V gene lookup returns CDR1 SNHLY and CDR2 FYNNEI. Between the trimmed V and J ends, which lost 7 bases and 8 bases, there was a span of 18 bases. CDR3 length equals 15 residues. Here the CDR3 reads CASTARGTTDSPLHF. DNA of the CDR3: TGTGCCAGCACCGCGAGAGGGACAACTGATTCACCCCTCCACTTT.

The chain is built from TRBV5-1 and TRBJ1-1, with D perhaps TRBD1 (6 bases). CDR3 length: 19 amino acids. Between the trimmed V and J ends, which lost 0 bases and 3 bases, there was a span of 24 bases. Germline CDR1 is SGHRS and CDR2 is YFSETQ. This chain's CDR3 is CASSLGPTDSGGAHTEAFF. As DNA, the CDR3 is TGCGCCAGCAGCTTGGGCCCGACAGATAGTGGGGGGGCCCACACTGAAGCTTTCTTT. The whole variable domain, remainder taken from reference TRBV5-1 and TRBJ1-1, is KAGVTQTPRYLIKTRGQQVTLSCSPISGHRSVSWYQQTPGQGLQFLFEYFSETQRNKGNFPGRFSGRQFSNSRSEMNVSTLELGDSALYLCASSLGPTDSGGAHTEAFFGQGTRLTVV.

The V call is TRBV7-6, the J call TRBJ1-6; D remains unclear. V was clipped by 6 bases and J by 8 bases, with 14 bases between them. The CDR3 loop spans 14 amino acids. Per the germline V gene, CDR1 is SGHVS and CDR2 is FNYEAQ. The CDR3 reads CASRQTGRHSPLHF. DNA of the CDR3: TGTGCCAGCAGGCAGACGGGGAGGCATTCACCCCTCCACTTT.

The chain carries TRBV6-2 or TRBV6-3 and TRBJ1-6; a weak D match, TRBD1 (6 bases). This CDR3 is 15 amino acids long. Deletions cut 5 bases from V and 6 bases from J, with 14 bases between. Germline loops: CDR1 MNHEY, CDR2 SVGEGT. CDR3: CASSRGGAGNSPLHF. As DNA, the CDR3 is TGTGCCAGCAGTCGCGGGGGGGCCGGTAATTCACCCCTCCACTTT.

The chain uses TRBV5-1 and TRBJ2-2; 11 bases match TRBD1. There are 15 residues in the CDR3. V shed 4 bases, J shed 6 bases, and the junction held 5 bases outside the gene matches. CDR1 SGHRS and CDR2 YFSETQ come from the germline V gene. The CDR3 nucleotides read TGCGCCAGCAGCAAGGACAGGGGGCTTGCCGGGGAGCTGTTTTTT. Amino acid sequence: CASSKDRGLAGELFF.

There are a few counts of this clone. Here the CDR3 DNA reads TGTGCCAGCAGCAACGAAATGATTGAGCAGTTCTTC. This encodes CASSNEMIEQFF. The chain combines TRBV5-8 with TRBJ2-1; the D is unclear. With 4 bases removed from V and 9 bases from J, the gap between germline ends came to 11 bases. The germline V gene encodes CDR1 SGHTS and CDR2 YDEGEE. This CDR3 contains 12 residues.

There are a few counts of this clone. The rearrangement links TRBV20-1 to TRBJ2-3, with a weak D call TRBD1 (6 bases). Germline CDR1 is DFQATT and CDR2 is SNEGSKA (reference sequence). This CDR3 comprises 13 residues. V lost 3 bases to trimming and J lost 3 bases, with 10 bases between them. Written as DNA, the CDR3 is TGCAGTGCTAGTCTTACAGGGACAGATACGCAGTATTTT. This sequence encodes CSASLTGTDTQYF.

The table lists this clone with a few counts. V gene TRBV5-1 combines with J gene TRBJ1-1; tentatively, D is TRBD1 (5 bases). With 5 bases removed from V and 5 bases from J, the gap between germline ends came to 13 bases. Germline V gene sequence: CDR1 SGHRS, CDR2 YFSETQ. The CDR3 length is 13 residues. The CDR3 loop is CASRQEGVTEAFF. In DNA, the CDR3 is TGCGCCAGCAGACAGGAGGGTGTGACTGAAGCTTTCTTT.

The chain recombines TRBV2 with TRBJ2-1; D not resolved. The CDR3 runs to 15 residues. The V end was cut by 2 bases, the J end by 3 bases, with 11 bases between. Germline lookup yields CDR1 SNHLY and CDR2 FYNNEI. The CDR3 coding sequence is TGTGCCAGCAGTGAATCAAGGGCTGGCTACAATGAGCAGTTCTTC. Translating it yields CASSESRAGYNEQFF.

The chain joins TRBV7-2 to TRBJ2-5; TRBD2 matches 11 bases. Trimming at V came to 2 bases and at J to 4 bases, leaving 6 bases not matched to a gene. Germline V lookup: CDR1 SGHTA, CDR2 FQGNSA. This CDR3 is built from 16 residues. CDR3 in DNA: TGTGCCAGCAGCTTACCCCTAGCGGGGGGTGCAGAGACCCAGTACTTC. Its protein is CASSLPLAGGAETQYF. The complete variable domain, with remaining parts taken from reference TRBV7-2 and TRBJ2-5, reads GAGVSQSPSNKVTEKGKDVELRCDPISGHTALYWYRQSLGQGLEFLIYFQGNSAPDKSGLPSDRFSAERTGGSVSTLTIQRTQQEDSAVYLCASSLPLAGGAETQYFGPGTRLLVL.

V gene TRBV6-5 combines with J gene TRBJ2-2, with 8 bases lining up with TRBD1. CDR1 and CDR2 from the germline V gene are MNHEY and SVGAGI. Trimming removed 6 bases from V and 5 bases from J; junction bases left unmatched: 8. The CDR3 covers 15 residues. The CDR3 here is CASSPVRGQTGELFF. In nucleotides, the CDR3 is TGTGCCAGCAGCCCGGTCAGGGGGCAGACCGGGGAGCTGTTTTTT.